One and the same sample provided the 10 T cell receptor beta chains below, sequenced in a study of blood T cell repertoires in COVID-19. Clones were sequenced by immunoSEQ multiplex PCR, and TCRdb holds only the in-frame ones, with some missing. The data hold some 260,000 clones, with 85% to 90% observed a single time. The sequenced material came from PBMCs or T cells enriched from blood (not recorded which). The receptor set was obtained from a man in his forties who had recovered from COVID-19.

V gene TRBV1 combines with J gene TRBJ1-6. TRBV1 is an annotated pseudogene. CDR3 size: 14 residues. The CDR3 DNA reads TGCACCAGCAGCCCCCGGGGGGGGAATTCACCCCTCCACTTT. This encodes CTSSPRGGNSPLHF.

This sequence joins TRBV4-1 and TRBJ2-7, with 13 bases fitting TRBD2. Trimming cost V 1 base and J 0 bases; bases outside gene matches: 9. The CDR3 sequence is 19 residues long. Germline-derived CDR1 and CDR2 are MGHRA and YSYEKL. The CDR3 DNA reads as TGCGCCAGCAGCCAAGGGCCCGGTAGGACTAGCGGGAGCTCCTACGAGCAGTACTTC. Its protein is CASSQGPGRTSGSSYEQYF.

The rearrangement links TRBV6-5 to TRBJ2-7; 7 nucleotides agree with TRBD1. CDR3 size: 15 residues. Germline values: CDR1 MNHEY, CDR2 SVGAGI. Trimming took 2 bases from V and 5 from J; bases not matched to a gene: 9. The CDR3 is CASSYADRSVHEQYF. CDR3 in DNA: TGTGCCAGCAGTTACGCGGACAGGTCTGTGCACGAGCAGTACTTC.

This sequence joins TRBV4-1 and TRBJ2-7; TRBD1 aligns across 9 bases. Per the germline V gene, CDR1 is MGHRA and CDR2 is YSYEKL. The V and J ends lost 4 bases and 4 bases, in that order; junction bases with no gene match: 2. The CDR3 has 13 amino acids. This CDR3 is CASSPDRGYEQYF. The CDR3 nucleotides read TGCGCCAGCAGCCCGGACAGGGGATACGAGCAGTACTTC.

The chain employs TRBV15 and TRBJ2-5; TRBD2 agrees at 8 bases. The trim removed 0 bases at V and 0 bases at J, leaving 6 bases unmatched. The CDR3 extends over 17 amino acids. CDR1 is LNHNV and CDR2 is YYDKDF in the germline V gene (reference sequence). In nucleotides, the CDR3 is TGTGCCACCAGCAGAGATGGGGCTAGCGGGTACCAAGAGACCCAGTACTTC. This encodes CATSRDGASGYQETQYF.

The chain joins TRBV18 to TRBJ1-2, with 7 bases aligning to TRBD1. Germline loops: CDR1 KGHSH, CDR2 LQKENI. J was trimmed by 5 bases and V by 0 bases; bases with no gene match: 6. This CDR3 contains 15 residues. The CDR3 sequence is CASSPPGGYTYGYTF. CDR3 coding DNA: TGTGCCAGCTCACCACCAGGGGGCTATACATATGGCTACACCTTC.

V gene TRBV29-1 combines with J gene TRBJ2-2; 8 nucleotides agree with TRBD1. CDR1 and CDR2 (germline): SQVTM, ANQGSEA. Trimming cost V 7 bases and J 3 bases; bases outside gene matches: 4. This CDR3 region has 13 residues. CDR3 sequence reads: CSGEGQDTGELFF. The CDR3 nucleotides read TGCAGCGGTGAGGGACAGGACACCGGGGAGCTGTTTTTT.

J is TRBJ2-7 and V is TRBV10-3; weak D call: TRBD1 (5 bases). The CDR3 spans 12 residues. The V and J ends lost 6 bases and 3 bases respectively, with 9 bases between them. Germline CDR1 reads ENHRY; CDR2 reads SYGVKD. In nucleotides, the CDR3 is TGTGCCATCAGGAAGGACAACTACGAGCAGTACTTC. Translating gives CAIRKDNYEQYF.

This chain connects TRBV27 to TRBJ1-1, with D possibly being TRBD1 (5 bases). The CDR3 is made up of 13 amino acids. The V gene lost 4 bases and the J gene lost 2 bases, with 8 bases spanning the gap. In germline, CDR1 is MNHEY, CDR2 SMNVEV (reference sequence). DNA for the CDR3: TGTGCCAGCAGTTACGGGGGTAACACTGAAGCTTTCTTT. The encoded protein is CASSYGGNTEAFF.

The CDR3 loop reads CASSPQSGRHYEQYF. The CDR3 DNA reads TGTGCCAGCTCTCCCCAGAGCGGGAGGCACTACGAGCAGTACTTC. The gene calls are TRBV6-5 and TRBJ2-7; 9 bases are a match to TRBD2. The CDR3 consists of 15 residues. V was pared by 8 bases and J by 3 bases, with 11 bases of the junction left unmatched. Germline CDR1 MNHEY, CDR2 SVGAGI.